These 30 T cell receptor beta chains were sequenced from one sample in a study of post-analysis software for immune sequencing data. Unique molecular identifiers had been added to the TCR beta cDNA libraries. One entry per CDR3 protein results from TCRdb running MiXCR on the PCR reads. This repertoire shows a few hundred thousand distinct CDR3 sequences, roughly a third found once; its top ten account for around 5%. The antigens these receptors bind are not known. Broader study findings: Higher frequency in patients than in controls was seen for several TRBV segments, with TRBV5-6, TRBV5-1 and TRBV20-1 among them.

The sample comprised blood. The receptors originated from a girl aged 10-17 years with multiple sclerosis.

The chain links TRBV2 to TRBJ2-7, with D uncertain. V gave up 2 bases and J gave up 5 bases, with 13 bases separating them. Germline CDR1 SNHLY, CDR2 FYNNEI. This CDR3 has 14 amino acids. The CDR3 sequence: CASSEMGTVNEQYF. Here the CDR3 DNA reads TGTGCCAGCAGTGAAATGGGCACGGTCAACGAGCAGTACTTC.

This clonotype has a count of ten or more. This CDR3 is CSAVWARNTEAFF. The CDR3, as DNA: TGCAGCGCTGTCTGGGCCAGAAACACTGAAGCTTTCTTT. The J gene is TRBJ1-1, the V gene TRBV29-1; D not certain. V was trimmed by 7 bases and J by 2 bases, leaving 14 bases between them. This CDR3 spans 13 amino acids. Germline CDR1 is SQVTM and CDR2 is ANQGSEA.

This clonotype was seen repeatedly, ten times or more. The chain is built from TRBV7-9 and TRBJ1-2; 7 nucleotides agree with TRBD1. CDR3 length equals 14 residues. V gave up 5 bases and J gave up 3 bases; unmatched junction bases: 6. The germline CDR1 and CDR2 sequences are SEHNR and FQNEAQ (reference sequence). CDR3 DNA sequence: TGTGCCAGCAGCGCCCCGGGACAGTACTATGGCTACACCTTC. Translation gives CASSAPGQYYGYTF. The whole variable domain, remainder taken from reference TRBV7-9 and TRBJ1-2, is DTGVSQNPRHKITKRGQNVTFRCDPISEHNRLYWYRQTLGQGPEFLTYFQNEAQLEKSRLLSDRFSAERPKGSFSTLEIQRTEQGDSAMYLCASSAPGQYYGYTFGSGTRLTVV.

A word on this clonotype: This may be a read error, as it is one base from a much larger clone. The chain is built from TRBV5-6 and TRBJ1-5; 10 bases match TRBD1. The trim removed 3 bases at V and 2 bases at J, leaving 5 bases unmatched. This CDR3 comprises 16 residues. The V gene's germline CDR1 is SGHDT and CDR2 YYEEEE. The CDR3 region is CASSWGGTGGNQPQHF. The CDR3 nucleotides read TGTGCCAGCAGCTGGGGAGGGACAGGGGGCAATCAGCCCCAGCATTTT.

This clonotype was detected many times. The chain is built from TRBV4-1 and TRBJ1-5; possibly TRBD1 for D (5 bases). The CDR3 covers 16 residues. The germline V gene encodes CDR1 MGHRA and CDR2 YSYEKL. Between the trimmed V and J ends, which lost 0 bases and 4 bases, there was a span of 13 bases. The CDR3 is CASSQDIGTENQPQHF. CDR3 nucleotide sequence: TGCGCCAGCAGCCAAGATATCGGGACGGAGAATCAGCCCCAGCATTTT.

The chain uses TRBV30 and TRBJ1-2; possibly TRBD1 for D (6 bases). The CDR3 totals 12 residues. CDR1 GTSNPN and CDR2 SVGIG come from the germline V gene (reference sequence). Between the trimmed V and J ends, which lost 4 bases and 6 bases, there was a span of 12 bases. CDR3 residues: CAWTPTGNGYTF. The CDR3 DNA reads as TGTGCCTGGACCCCTACAGGGAATGGCTACACCTTC.

This clonotype was counted once. The chain combines TRBV2 with TRBJ2-7; tentative D call: TRBD2 (5 bases). Germline-derived CDR1 and CDR2 are SNHLY and FYNNEI. This CDR3 spans 13 amino acids. Between the trimmed V and J ends, which lost 6 bases and 2 bases, there was a span of 11 bases. The CDR3 spells CASRPAEPYEQYF. The CDR3 DNA follows: TGTGCCAGCAGACCAGCGGAACCCTACGAGCAGTACTTC.

The V and J genes are TRBV28 and TRBJ2-1; tentatively, D is TRBD2 (5 bases). Per germline, CDR1 MDHEN and CDR2 SYDVKM. Between the trimmed V and J ends, which lost 8 bases and 7 bases, there was a span of 9 bases. The CDR3 sequence is 11 residues long. The CDR3 coding sequence is TGTGCCAGCGTAGCGATGAATGAGCAGTTCTTC. The encoded protein is CASVAMNEQFF. The variable domain in full, with the rest retrieved from reference TRBV28 and TRBJ2-1, is DVKVTQSSRYLVKRTGEKVFLECVQDMDHENMFWYRQDPGLGLRLIYFSYDVKMKEKGDIPEGYSVSREKKERFSLILESASTNQTSMYLCASVAMNEQFFGPGTRLTVL.

The gene calls are TRBV12-3 or TRBV12-4 and TRBJ2-3; 7 positions agree with TRBD1. The V and J ends lost 6 bases and 15 bases, in that order; junction bases with no gene match: 12. The CDR3 loop spans 12 amino acids. The CDR3 DNA sequence: TGTGCCAGCAGAGGGGGCGCAGATGCGGAATATTTT. It encodes CASRGGADAEYF.

With regard to this clonotype: A read error may explain this, as a much larger clone is one base away. This chain joins TRBV7-2 and TRBJ2-1; the D gene is possibly TRBD1 (6 bases). Germline CDR1 is SGHTA and CDR2 is FQGNSA. The CDR3 loop spans 13 amino acids. V was clipped by 5 bases and J by 10 bases, with 15 bases between them. CDR3 region: CASSHHRVSEQFF. DNA of the CDR3: TGTGCCAGCAGCCATCACAGGGTTTCGGAGCAGTTCTTC.

There are many counts of this clonotype. The CDR3 here is CASNRGPAGGYTF. The CDR3 DNA sequence: TGTGCCAGCAATCGGGGTCCCGCGGGTGGCTACACCTTC. The chain carries TRBV6-5 and TRBJ1-2; D ambiguous. Germline V gives CDR1 MNHEY, CDR2 SVGAGI. The CDR3 runs to 13 residues. V lost 7 bases and J 7 bases, leaving 16 bases between the germline ends.

In the case of this clonotype: A much larger clone lies one base from this, so it may be a read error. The chain carries TRBV15 and TRBJ2-5, with D maybe TRBD1 (6 bases). The CDR3 has 15 residues. Germline lookup yields CDR1 LNHNV and CDR2 YYDKDF (reference sequence). V lost 1 base to trimming and J lost 5 bases, with 14 bases between them. CDR3 sequence reads: CATSRGDFQGETQYF. The CDR3, as DNA: TGTGCCACCAGCAGAGGCGATTTCCAGGGGGAGACCCAGTACTTC.

The table lists this clonotype with many counts. The V and J genes are TRBV28 and TRBJ1-5; D is uncertain. This CDR3 has 13 amino acids. Germline CDR1 is MDHEN and CDR2 is SYDVKM. V was pared by 3 bases and J by 7 bases, with 10 bases between. The CDR3 here is CASSFGQGQPQHF. The CDR3 region has the DNA TGTGCCAGCAGTTTTGGGCAAGGGCAGCCCCAGCATTTT.

This clonotype has just a few counts. A much larger clone differs from this one at a single base, so this may be a read error. This chain joins TRBV29-1 and TRBJ2-5; 8 bases align to TRBD2. Germline trimming cut 7 bases from V and 11 bases from J; bases unmatched to any gene: 15. Looked up from germline, CDR1 is SQVTM and CDR2 is ANQGSEA. The CDR3 covers 13 residues. The CDR3 region is CSGGTSTYNEQYF. CDR3 bases: TGCAGCGGGGGGACTAGTACCTACAATGAGCAGTACTTC.

The sample holds many counts of this clonotype. The J gene is TRBJ2-3, the V gene TRBV28; D is undetermined. Between the trimmed V and J ends, which lost 2 bases and 2 bases, there was a span of 11 bases. The CDR3 is 15 amino acids. CDR1 and CDR2 (germline): MDHEN, SYDVKM. CDR3 protein: CASSLRGGFTDTQYF. CDR3 sequence (DNA): TGTGCCAGCAGTTTACGTGGCGGATTCACAGATACGCAGTATTTT. Together with reference TRBV28 and TRBJ2-3, the CDR3 gives the full variable domain: DVKVTQSSRYLVKRTGEKVFLECVQDMDHENMFWYRQDPGLGLRLIYFSYDVKMKEKGDIPEGYSVSREKKERFSLILESASTNQTSMYLCASSLRGGFTDTQYFGPGTRLTVL.

This clonotype has at least ten counts. The rearrangement uses TRBV3-1 and TRBJ2-5; 8 bases line up with TRBD2. Losses at the gene ends were 2 bases for V and 7 bases for J; bases not matched to a gene: 9. Germline lookup yields CDR1 LGHDT and CDR2 YNNKEL (reference sequence). CDR3 size: 15 residues. The chain's CDR3 is CASSQNSGMLRTQYF. Written as DNA, the CDR3 is TGTGCCAGCAGCCAAAATAGCGGGATGTTACGGACCCAGTACTTC.

The chain links TRBV6-5 to TRBJ2-7; D might be TRBD1 (5 bases). The CDR3 is 19 residues long. CDR1 is MNHEY and CDR2 is SVGAGI in the germline V gene. The V end was cut by 0 bases, the J end by 12 bases, with 33 bases between. CDR3 in DNA: TGTGCCAGCAGTTACTCGAGCAGGGTTGCGATCCCGGAGAAGGAGACCCGGTACTTC. Residues: CASSYSSRVAIPEKETRYF.

This clonotype was seen ten or more times. V usage is TRBV15 and J usage is TRBJ1-2; D gene ambiguous. The germline CDR1 and CDR2 sequences are LNHNV and YYDKDF (reference sequence). This CDR3 region has 15 residues. The V end lost 7 bases, the J end lost 6 bases, and 21 bases lay between the germline ends. The CDR3 nucleotides are TGTGCCACCACCCCTACGCTAGAGTCCGTGGATGGCTACACCTTC. Translated, it gives CATTPTLESVDGYTF.

This clonotype turned up a few times. A much larger clone is a single base away; this may be a read error. The V gene is TRBV20-1, the J gene TRBJ1-2, with D unresolved. Per the germline V gene, CDR1 is DFQATT and CDR2 is SNEGSKA (reference sequence). The CDR3 is 8 residues long. This chain's CDR3 is CSLNCYAF. In DNA, the CDR3 is TGCAGTCTCAATTGCTACGCCTTC.

DNA of the CDR3: TGCGCCAGCAGCGATGGATCCCACAGACTAGCGGGAGCCCTTTTTTACACCGGGGAGCTGTTTTTT. It yields the protein CASSDGSHRLAGALFYTGELFF. J is TRBJ2-2 and V is TRBV5-1; TRBD2 matches at 12 bases. This CDR3 is built from 22 residues. The V gene end was trimmed by 4 bases and the J gene end by 3 bases; junction bases not matched to a gene: 22. Germline V gene sequence: CDR1 SGHRS, CDR2 YFSETQ.

The V call is TRBV2, the J call TRBJ2-5; D possibly matches TRBD1 or TRBD2 (6 bases each). The J call is doubtful: the DNA matches TRBJ2-7 better. Germline-derived CDR1 and CDR2 are SNHLY and FYNNEI. The CDR3 contains 14 residues. CDR3 region: CASIQRGVGDEQYF. The CDR3 DNA reads TGTGCCAGCATCCAAAGGGGGGTTGGCGACGAGCAGTACTTC.

The CDR3 is CASSLGDRKTGELFF. In DNA, the CDR3 is TGCGCCAGCAGCTTAGGCGACAGAAAAACCGGGGAGCTGTTTTTT. This chain connects TRBV5-1 to TRBJ2-2, with D tentatively TRBD1 (5 bases). Germline V gene lookup returns CDR1 SGHRS and CDR2 YFSETQ. Between the trimmed V and J ends, which lost 2 bases and 5 bases, there was a span of 13 bases. The CDR3 spans 15 residues.

On this clonotype: This could be a read error, since a much larger clone is one nucleotide away. CDR3 DNA sequence: TGTGCCATCAGTGAGTCGGGACTAGCGGGGGGGCAGTACTTC. Translated, it gives CAISESGLAGGQYF. The J gene is TRBJ2-7, the V gene TRBV10-3, with TRBD2 matching over 15 bases. V lost 0 bases and J lost 9; bases outside the gene matches: 0. CDR1 and CDR2 from the germline V gene are ENHRY and SYGVKD. CDR3 size: 14 residues.

This clonotype has only a few counts. The gene calls are TRBV20-1 and TRBJ2-1, with D possibly called TRBD1 or TRBD2 (6 bases each). Germline values: CDR1 DFQATT, CDR2 SNEGSKA (reference sequence). The CDR3 has 13 residues. The germline V and J ends were trimmed by 4 bases and 13 bases, with 20 bases remaining between them. The CDR3 region is CSANRGPGETQFF. The DNA for the CDR3 is TGCAGTGCTAACCGGGGGCCAGGAGAGACCCAGTTCTTC.

This clonotype has a count of ten or more. The gene calls are TRBV28 and TRBJ1-2, with D tentatively TRBD1 (5 bases). Germline V gene data show CDR1 as MDHEN and CDR2 as SYDVKM. The CDR3 runs 13 residues. V lost 6 bases, J lost 7 bases, and 15 bases lay in between. The CDR3 nucleotides read TGTGCCAGCAGCCCCGGGACCGGGGCTGGCTACACCTTC. It translates to CASSPGTGAGYTF.

This clonotype was picked up many times. The chain combines TRBV15 with TRBJ1-2, with D possibly matching TRBD1 (5 bases). V shed 0 bases and J shed 8 bases, with 10 bases lying between them. This CDR3 has 13 amino acids. Germline V gene lookup returns CDR1 LNHNV and CDR2 YYDKDF (reference sequence). The CDR3 DNA reads as TGTGCCACCAGCAGAGAAGACGGGGACGGCTACACCTTC. It yields the protein CATSREDGDGYTF. Filled out from reference TRBV15 and TRBJ1-2, the complete variable domain reads DAMVIQNPRYQVTQFGKPVTLSCSQTLNHNVMYWYQQKSSQAPKLLFHYYDKDFNNEADTPDNFQSRRPNTSFCFLDIRSPGLGDTAMYLCATSREDGDGYTFGSGTRLTVV.

To note about this clonotype: This sequence may be a read error, since a much larger clone differs from it by one base. The gene calls are TRBV2 and TRBJ2-7; D gene ambiguous. The germline V and J ends were trimmed by 8 bases and 7 bases, with 9 bases remaining between them. The CDR3 contains 10 residues. CDR1 and CDR2 from the germline V gene are SNHLY and FYNNEI. CDR3 residues: CASGLNEQYF. The CDR3 DNA follows: TGTGCCAGCGGTCTCAATGAGCAGTACTTC.

This clonotype was seen more than once but under ten times. A much larger clone lies one base from this, so it may be a read error. The chain combines TRBV7-2 with TRBJ2-1; 11 bases fit TRBD2. The CDR3 extends over 15 amino acids. The trim removed 6 bases at V and 8 bases at J, leaving 9 bases unmatched. The germline V gene has CDR1 SGHTA and CDR2 FQGNSA. CDR3 coding DNA: TGTGCCAGCAGTCGAACTAGCGGGAGTGCGGATGAGCAGTTCTTC. Translated, it gives CASSRTSGSADEQFF.

About this clonotype itself: The junction does not match germline at one end; this may be a read error. V gene TRBV4-1 combines with J gene TRBJ2-5, with a tentative D call TRBD1 (6 bases). Germline CDR1 is MGHRA and CDR2 is YSYEKL. The CDR3 is 15 amino acids. This CDR3 is CAGSQGRGGGETQYF. The CDR3 region has the DNA TGCGCCGGCAGCCAAGGCAGGGGTGGGGGAGAGACCCAGTACTTC.

With respect to this clonotype: A read error is possible here, since a much larger clone lies one base away. V gene TRBV11-1 combines with J gene TRBJ2-1, with TRBD1 matching over 8 bases. The length of the CDR3 is 17 residues. The germline V gene encodes CDR1 SGHAT and CDR2 FQDESV (reference sequence). The V segment lost 0 bases and the J segment 4 bases; nucleotides outside the gene matches: 8. CDR3 residues: CASSLADRQGWYNEQFF. In nucleotides, the CDR3 is TGTGCCAGCAGCTTAGCGGACCGACAGGGGTGGTACAATGAGCAGTTCTTC. The full variable domain, in which reference TRBV11-1 and TRBJ2-1 provide the parts outside the CDR3, is EAEVAQSPRYKITEKSQAVAFWCDPISGHATLYWYRQILGQGPELLVQFQDESVVDDSQLPKDRFSAERLKGVDSTLKIQPAELGDSAMYLCASSLADRQGWYNEQFFGPGTRLTVL.